This entry describes one T cell receptor beta chain. What it recognizes is unknown. The CDR3 has 12 amino acids. V was pared by 5 bases and J by 4 bases, with 8 bases between. Per germline, CDR1 SGHTA and CDR2 FQGNSA. The data belong to a study of cytomegalovirus exposure and HLA in healthy donors. Across the study: One earlier analysis, a look at 150 million to 200 million T cells, found more than 100 million unique TCR beta sequences. For the approximately 410 genotyped donors, 81% fell within the Caucasian-associated ancestry cluster. Study-level points and caveats: At a 0.05 false discovery rate, a later analysis found 18,000 or so TCR beta sequences to be associated with HLA alleles.

The PCR used 60 Vbeta and 13 Jbeta primers. Repertoires were generated with immunoSEQ multiplex PCR, while TCRdb's copy carries only in-frame clones and drops some. The sample yields 150,000 to 200,000 clones, around 74% seen once. The receptor was derived from a female donor in good health and CMV-seronegative. The chain carries TRBV7-2 and TRBJ1-2; perhaps TRBD1 as D (5 bases). Sequencing was performed on PBMCs. The CDR3 nucleotides are TGTGCCAGCAGCCCAGGGCCCTATGGCTACACCTTC. Amino acids: CASSPGPYGYTF.